A single sample gave rise to the 5 T cell receptor beta chains below, sequenced in a study of cytomegalovirus exposure and HLA in healthy donors. Vbeta (60) and Jbeta (13) primers were used in the PCR. Sequencing was performed with immunoSEQ multiplex PCR; in TCRdb, only in-frame clones are kept and a portion is missing. The top ten clones hold roughly 0.33% of a sample with about 200,000 clones, 70% to 90% of them seen once. Sequenced input: PBMCs. These receptors all stem from a woman aged 25 to 39 in good health and CMV-seronegative.

The chain carries TRBV7-2 and TRBJ1-2; D unresolved. Looked up from germline, CDR1 is SGHTA and CDR2 is FQGNSA. With 5 bases removed from V and 4 bases from J, the gap between germline ends came to 8 bases. This CDR3 spans 12 amino acids. The CDR3 region has the DNA TGTGCCAGCAGCCGCCTCGGCTATGGCTACACCTTC. Translation: CASSRLGYGYTF. Together with reference TRBV7-2 and TRBJ1-2, the CDR3 gives the full variable domain: GAGVSQSPSNKVTEKGKDVELRCDPISGHTALYWYRQSLGQGLEFLIYFQGNSAPDKSGLPSDRFSAERTGGSVSTLTIQRTQQEDSAVYLCASSRLGYGYTFGSGTRLTVV.

The chain links TRBV9 to TRBJ2-3; TRBD2 matches at 11 bases. The CDR3 extends over 16 amino acids. Trimming took 4 bases from V and 0 from J; bases not matched to a gene: 4. The V gene's germline CDR1 is SGDLS and CDR2 YYNGEE. CDR3 sequence reads: CASSLRLAGSTDTQYF. In DNA, the CDR3 is TGTGCCAGCAGCCTGAGACTAGCGGGGAGCACAGATACGCAGTATTTT.

The chain uses TRBV9 and TRBJ2-1; 11 bases agree with TRBD2. The CDR3 has 15 residues. With 2 bases clipped from V and 8 bases from J, the junction kept 6 bases outside the gene matches. CDR1 and CDR2 (germline): SGDLS, YYNGEE. The DNA of the CDR3 is TGTGCCAGCAGCGTTAGCGGGAGGGCCGGGGATGAGCAGTTCTTC. This sequence encodes CASSVSGRAGDEQFF.

This clone was found a few times. This rearrangement joins TRBV27 to TRBJ1-6; D is ambiguous. This CDR3 has 13 residues. Trimming took 5 bases from V and 4 from J, leaving 6 bases between them. CDR1 MNHEY and CDR2 SMNVEV come from the germline V gene (reference sequence). The CDR3 sequence is CASSPLYNSPLHF. The DNA of the CDR3 is TGTGCCAGCAGTCCCCTGTATAATTCACCCCTCCACTTT.

This chain links TRBV7-3 with TRBJ2-2, with 12 positions matching TRBD2. The CDR3 is made up of 15 amino acids. The trim removed 5 bases at V and 6 bases at J, leaving 4 bases unmatched. CDR1 is SGHTA, CDR2 FQGTGA, per germline. The CDR3 sequence is CASSPGLAGPGELFF. Here the CDR3 DNA reads TGTGCCAGCAGCCCAGGACTAGCGGGACCCGGGGAGCTGTTTTTT.